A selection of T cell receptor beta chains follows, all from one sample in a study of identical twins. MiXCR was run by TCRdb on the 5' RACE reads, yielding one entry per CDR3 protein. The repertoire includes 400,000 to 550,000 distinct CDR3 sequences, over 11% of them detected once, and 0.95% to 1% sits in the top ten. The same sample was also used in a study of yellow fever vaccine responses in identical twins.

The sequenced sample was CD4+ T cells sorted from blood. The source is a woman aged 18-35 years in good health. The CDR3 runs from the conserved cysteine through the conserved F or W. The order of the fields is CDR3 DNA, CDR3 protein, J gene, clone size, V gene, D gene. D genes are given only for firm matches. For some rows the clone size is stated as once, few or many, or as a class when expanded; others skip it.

DNA: TGTGCCAGCAGCTTATTGCGGGGGGACTACAATGAGCAGTTCTTC; CDR3: CASSLLRGDYNEQFF; J: TRBJ2-1; size: many; V: TRBV7-3; D: TRBD2
DNA: TGTGCCAGCAGTCCCGGGACTAGCGGGAGGGGGAATGAGCAGTTCTTC; CDR3: CASSPGTSGRGNEQFF; J: TRBJ2-1; size: many; V: TRBV6-2/TRBV6-3; D: TRBD2
DNA: TGTGCCAGCAAGTCGGGTCAGGTTAACACCGGGGAGCTGTTTTTT; CDR3: CASKSGQVNTGELFF; J: TRBJ2-2; size: NA; V: TRBV28; D: NA
DNA: TGTGCCAGCAGTTTCATCGGGGGACCCTACAATGAGCAGTTCTTC; CDR3: CASSFIGGPYNEQFF; J: TRBJ2-1; size: many; V: TRBV3-1; D: NA
DNA: TGTGCCAGCAGCTCGCGGGGGGGCCACGGCACAGATACGCAGTATTTT; CDR3: CASSSRGGHGTDTQYF; J: TRBJ2-3; size: NA; V: TRBV9; D: TRBD2
DNA: TGCGCCAGCAGTCAACGACAGGGGGACAAAGAGGGGACCCAGTACTTC; CDR3: CASSQRQGDKEGTQYF; J: TRBJ2-5; size: NA; V: TRBV23-1; D: TRBD1
DNA: TGTGCCAGCAGTTCTACTAAGCCCGGGAGGACAGCTATTAACACTGAAGCTTTCTTT; CDR3: CASSSTKPGRTAINTEAFF; J: TRBJ1-1; size: NA; V: TRBV28; D: NA
DNA: TGTGCCAGCAGCTTGGAGACAGGGGGTCAGCCCCAGCATTTT; CDR3: CASSLETGGQPQHF; J: TRBJ1-5; size: NA; V: TRBV5-5; D: TRBD1
DNA: TGCAGTGCTAGGGACTACAGTAGATTGAACACTGAAGCTTTCTTT; CDR3: CSARDYSRLNTEAFF; J: TRBJ1-1; size: NA; V: TRBV20-1; D: NA
DNA: TGCAGCGTAGAAACTAGCGGGAGCTCCTACGAGCAGTACTTC; CDR3: CSVETSGSSYEQYF; J: TRBJ2-7; size: many; V: TRBV29-1; D: TRBD2
DNA: TGTGCCAGCAGTTACTCGGCAGAGTACAATGAGCAGTTCTTC; CDR3: CASSYSAEYNEQFF; J: TRBJ2-1; size: NA; V: TRBV6-5; D: NA
DNA: TGTGCCAGCAGCCTCCCCACCTCGAACCAAGAGACCCAGTACTTC; CDR3: CASSLPTSNQETQYF; J: TRBJ2-5; size: NA; V: TRBV7-9; D: NA
DNA: TGTGCCAGCAGCCCGACAGGGATAAATGAAAAACTGTTTTTT; CDR3: CASSPTGINEKLFF; J: TRBJ1-4; size: NA; V: TRBV7-9; D: TRBD1
DNA: TGCAGTGCTAGGGACTGGACTAGCCGTTCGGATTTGCCAGATACGCAGTATTTT; CDR3: CSARDWTSRSDLPDTQYF; J: TRBJ2-3; size: few; V: TRBV20-1; D: TRBD2
DNA: TGTGCCAGCAGCACTGGACTAGCGGGAGAGACCCAGTACTTC; CDR3: CASSTGLAGETQYF; J: TRBJ2-5; size: NA; V: TRBV5-6; D: TRBD2
DNA: TGTGCCAGCAGCCCCCCGGGACTAAGGTACACCGGGGAGCTGTTTTTT; CDR3: CASSPPGLRYTGELFF; J: TRBJ2-2; size: few; V: TRBV7-2; D: TRBD2
DNA: TGTGCCAGCTCACCCCTCGTGGCAGATACGCAGTATTTT; CDR3: CASSPLVADTQYF; J: TRBJ2-3; size: many; V: TRBV18; D: NA
DNA: TGCGCCAGCAGTAGGACAGCTGCGAACAATGAGCAGTTCTTC; CDR3: CASSRTAANNEQFF; J: TRBJ2-1; size: few; V: TRBV10-1; D: NA
DNA: TGCAGTGCCCAAGGACAGGGAAACACCGGGGAGCTGTTTTTT; CDR3: CSAQGQGNTGELFF; J: TRBJ2-2; size: many; V: TRBV20-1; D: TRBD1
DNA: TGCAGCGTTGAAGACGGTGTAGCGGGAAGGGAGTTCTTC; CDR3: CSVEDGVAGREFF; J: TRBJ2-1; size: many; V: TRBV29-1; D: TRBD2